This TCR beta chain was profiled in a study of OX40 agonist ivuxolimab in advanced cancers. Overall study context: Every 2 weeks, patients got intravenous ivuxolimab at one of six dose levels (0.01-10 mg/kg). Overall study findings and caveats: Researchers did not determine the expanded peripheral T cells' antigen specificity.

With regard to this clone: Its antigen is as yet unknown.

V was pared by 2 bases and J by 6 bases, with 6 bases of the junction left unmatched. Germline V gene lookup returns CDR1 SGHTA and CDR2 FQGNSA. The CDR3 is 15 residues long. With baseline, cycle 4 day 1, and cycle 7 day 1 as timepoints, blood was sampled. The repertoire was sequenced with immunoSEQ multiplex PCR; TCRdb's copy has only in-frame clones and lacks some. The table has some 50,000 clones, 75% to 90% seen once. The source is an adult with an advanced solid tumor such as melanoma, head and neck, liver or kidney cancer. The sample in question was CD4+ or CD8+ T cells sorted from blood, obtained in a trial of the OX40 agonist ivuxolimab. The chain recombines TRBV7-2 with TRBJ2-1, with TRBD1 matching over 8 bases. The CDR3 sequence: CASSLMDRVSNEQFF. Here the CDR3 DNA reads TGTGCCAGCAGCTTAATGGACAGGGTATCCAATGAGCAGTTCTTC.